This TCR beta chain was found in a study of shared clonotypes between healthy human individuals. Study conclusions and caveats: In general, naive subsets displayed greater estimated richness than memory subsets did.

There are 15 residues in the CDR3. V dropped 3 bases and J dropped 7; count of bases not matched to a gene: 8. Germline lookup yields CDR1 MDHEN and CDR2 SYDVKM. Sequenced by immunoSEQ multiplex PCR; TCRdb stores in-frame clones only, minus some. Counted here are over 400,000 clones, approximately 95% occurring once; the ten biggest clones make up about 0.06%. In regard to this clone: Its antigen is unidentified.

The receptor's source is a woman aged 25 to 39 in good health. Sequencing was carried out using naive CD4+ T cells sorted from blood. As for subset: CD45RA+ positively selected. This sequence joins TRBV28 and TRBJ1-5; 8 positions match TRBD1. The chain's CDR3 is CASSLPGGHGQPQHF. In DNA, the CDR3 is TGTGCCAGCAGTTTGCCAGGGGGCCATGGGCAGCCCCAGCATTTT.